This T cell receptor beta chain came from a study of monozygotic twins with inflammatory bowel disease. Points from the study as a whole: The authors found no support for a single strong IBD-associated signal or clonotype.

Investigators made cDNA in eight separate reactions per sample. From the 5' RACE reads, TCRdb lists one entry per CDR3 protein and no DNA. This sample's table reports about 330,000 distinct CDR3 sequences. With respect to this clonotype: The antigen remains undetermined.

CDR3 length equals 17 residues. CDR1 and CDR2 (germline): LGHDT, YNNKEL (reference sequence). Whole-blood total RNA was extracted without T cell sorting. The sequenced sample consisted of blood. The J gene is TRBJ2-1, the V gene TRBV3-1; TCRdb's D gene call, TRBD2, goes unchecked for lack of DNA. The clonotype comes from a human donor with ulcerative colitis or Crohn's disease, or a healthy co-twin of an affected twin (not recorded which). This CDR3 is CASSQPRGLAKINEQFF.